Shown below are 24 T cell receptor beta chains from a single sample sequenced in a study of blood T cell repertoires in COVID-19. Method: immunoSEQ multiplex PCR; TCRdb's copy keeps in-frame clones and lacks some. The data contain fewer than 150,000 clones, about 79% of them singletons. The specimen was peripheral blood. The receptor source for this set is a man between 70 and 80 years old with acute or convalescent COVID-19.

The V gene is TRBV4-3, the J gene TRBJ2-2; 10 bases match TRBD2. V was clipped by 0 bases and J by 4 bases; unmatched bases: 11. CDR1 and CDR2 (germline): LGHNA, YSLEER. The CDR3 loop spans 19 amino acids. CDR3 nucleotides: TGCGCCAGCAGCCAAGAAGGAGTGCTAGCGGGGGACGCCACCGGGGAGCTGTTTTTT. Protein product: CASSQEGVLAGDATGELFF.

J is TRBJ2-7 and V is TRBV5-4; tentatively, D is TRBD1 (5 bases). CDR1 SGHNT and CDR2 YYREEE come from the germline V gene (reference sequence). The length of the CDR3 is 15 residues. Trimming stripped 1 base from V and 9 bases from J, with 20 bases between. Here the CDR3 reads CASSLMSVRQGGQYF. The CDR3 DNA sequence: TGTGCCAGCAGCTTGATGTCCGTACGGCAGGGTGGGCAGTACTTC.

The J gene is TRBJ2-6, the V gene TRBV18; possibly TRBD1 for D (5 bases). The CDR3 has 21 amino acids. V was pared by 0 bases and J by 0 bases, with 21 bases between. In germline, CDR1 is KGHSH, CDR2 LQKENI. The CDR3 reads CASSPPHTGPRDSSGANVLTF. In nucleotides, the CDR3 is TGTGCCAGCTCACCACCTCACACCGGCCCCAGGGATTCCTCTGGGGCCAACGTCCTGACTTTC.

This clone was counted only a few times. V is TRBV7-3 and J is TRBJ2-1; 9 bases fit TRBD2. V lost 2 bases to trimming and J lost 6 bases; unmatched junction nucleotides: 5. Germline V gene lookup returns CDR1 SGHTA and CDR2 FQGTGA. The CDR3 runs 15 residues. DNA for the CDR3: TGTGCCAGCAGCTTAGGGACTAGCCCATCCAATGAGCAGTTCTTC. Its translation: CASSLGTSPSNEQFF.

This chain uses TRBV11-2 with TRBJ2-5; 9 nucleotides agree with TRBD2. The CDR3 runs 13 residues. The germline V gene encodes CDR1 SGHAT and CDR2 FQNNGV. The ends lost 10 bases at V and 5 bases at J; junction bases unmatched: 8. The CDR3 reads CANKASGVETQYF. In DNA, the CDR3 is TGTGCCAATAAAGCTAGCGGGGTGGAGACCCAGTACTTC.

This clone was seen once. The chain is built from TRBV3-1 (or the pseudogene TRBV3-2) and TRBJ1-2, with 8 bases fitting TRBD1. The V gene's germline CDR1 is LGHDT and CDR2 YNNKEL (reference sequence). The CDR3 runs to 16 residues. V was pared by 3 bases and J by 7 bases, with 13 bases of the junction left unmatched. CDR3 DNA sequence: TGTGCCAGCAGCCAGGCCCTCGGACAGGGAATCGGTGGCTACACCTTC. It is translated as CASSQALGQGIGGYTF.

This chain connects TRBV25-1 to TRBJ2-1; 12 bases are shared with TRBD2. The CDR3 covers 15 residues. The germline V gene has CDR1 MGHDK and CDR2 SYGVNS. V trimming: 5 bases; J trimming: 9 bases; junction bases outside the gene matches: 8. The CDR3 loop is CASSPSGGARGEQFF. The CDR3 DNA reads TGTGCCAGCAGTCCTAGCGGGGGGGCCCGGGGTGAGCAGTTCTTC.

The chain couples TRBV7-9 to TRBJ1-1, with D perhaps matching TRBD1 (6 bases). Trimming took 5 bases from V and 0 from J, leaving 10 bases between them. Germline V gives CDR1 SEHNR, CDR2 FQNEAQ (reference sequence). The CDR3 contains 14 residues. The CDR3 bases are TGTGCCAGCAGCGTACAGGGCATGAACACTGAAGCTTTCTTT. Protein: CASSVQGMNTEAFF.

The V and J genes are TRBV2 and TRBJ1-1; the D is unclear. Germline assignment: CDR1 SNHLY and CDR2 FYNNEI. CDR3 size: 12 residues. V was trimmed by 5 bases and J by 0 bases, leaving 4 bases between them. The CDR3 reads CASSLMNTEAFF. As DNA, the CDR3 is TGTGCCAGCAGTTTAATGAACACTGAAGCTTTCTTT. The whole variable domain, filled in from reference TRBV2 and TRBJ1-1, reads EPEVTQTPSHQVTQMGQEVILRCVPISNHLYFYWYRQILGQKVEFLVSFYNNEISEKSEIFDDQFSVERPDGSNFTLKIRSTKLEDSAMYFCASSLMNTEAFFGQGTRLTVV.

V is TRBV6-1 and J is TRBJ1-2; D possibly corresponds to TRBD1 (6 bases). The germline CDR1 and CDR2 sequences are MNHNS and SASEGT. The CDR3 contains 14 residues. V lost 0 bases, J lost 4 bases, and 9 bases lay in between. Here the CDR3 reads CASSEAGQPYGYTF. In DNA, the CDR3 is TGTGCCAGCAGTGAAGCCGGACAGCCCTATGGCTACACCTTC.

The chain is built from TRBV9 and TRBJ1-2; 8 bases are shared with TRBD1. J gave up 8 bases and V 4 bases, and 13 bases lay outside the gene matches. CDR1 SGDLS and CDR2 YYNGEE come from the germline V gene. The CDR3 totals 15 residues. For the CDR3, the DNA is TGTGCCAGCAGCCCGGGGGCGACAGGGGACGGGGGCTACACCTTC. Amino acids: CASSPGATGDGGYTF.

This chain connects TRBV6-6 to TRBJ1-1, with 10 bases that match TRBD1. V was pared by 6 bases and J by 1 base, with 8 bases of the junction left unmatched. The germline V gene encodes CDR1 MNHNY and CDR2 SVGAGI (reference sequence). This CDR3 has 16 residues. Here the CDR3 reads CASSFGQGVGNTEAFF. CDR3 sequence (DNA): TGTGCCAGCAGCTTTGGACAGGGGGTAGGGAACACTGAAGCTTTCTTT.

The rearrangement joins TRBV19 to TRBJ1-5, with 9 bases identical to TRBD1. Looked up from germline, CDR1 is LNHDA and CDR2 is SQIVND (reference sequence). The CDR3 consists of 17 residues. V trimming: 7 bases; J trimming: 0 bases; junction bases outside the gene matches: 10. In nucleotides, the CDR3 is TGTGCCAGTAAGGACAGGGGTCGATCTTATAGCAATCAGCCCCAGCATTTT. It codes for CASKDRGRSYSNQPQHF.

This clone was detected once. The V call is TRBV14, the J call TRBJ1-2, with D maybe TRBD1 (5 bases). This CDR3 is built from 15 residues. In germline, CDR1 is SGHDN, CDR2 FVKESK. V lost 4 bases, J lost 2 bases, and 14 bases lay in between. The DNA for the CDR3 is TGTGCCAGCAGCCTCGTCAACGCAGGGAACTATGGCTACACCTTC. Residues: CASSLVNAGNYGYTF.

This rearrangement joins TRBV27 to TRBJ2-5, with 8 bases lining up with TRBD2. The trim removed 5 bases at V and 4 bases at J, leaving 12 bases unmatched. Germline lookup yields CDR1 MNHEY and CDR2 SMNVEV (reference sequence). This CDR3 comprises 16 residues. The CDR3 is CASSLARGGQGETQYF. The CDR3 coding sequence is TGTGCCAGCAGTCTAGCCCGCGGGGGGCAAGGAGAGACCCAGTACTTC.

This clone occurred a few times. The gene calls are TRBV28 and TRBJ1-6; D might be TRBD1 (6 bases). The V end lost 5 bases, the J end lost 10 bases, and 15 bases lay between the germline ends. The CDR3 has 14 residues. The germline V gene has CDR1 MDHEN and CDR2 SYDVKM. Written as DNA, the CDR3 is TGTGCCAGCAGTCCTTTACAGGGCCAATCACCCCTCCACTTT. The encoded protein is CASSPLQGQSPLHF. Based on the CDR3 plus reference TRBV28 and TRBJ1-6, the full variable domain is DVKVTQSSRYLVKRTGEKVFLECVQDMDHENMFWYRQDPGLGLRLIYFSYDVKMKEKGDIPEGYSVSREKKERFSLILESASTNQTSMYLCASSPLQGQSPLHFGNGTRLTVT.

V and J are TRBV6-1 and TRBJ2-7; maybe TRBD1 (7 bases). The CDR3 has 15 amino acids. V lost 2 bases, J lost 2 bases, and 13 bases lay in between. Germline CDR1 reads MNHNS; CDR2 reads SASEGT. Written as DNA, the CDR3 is TGTGCCAGCAGTGAAAGGCAGGGGGGCCCCTACGAGCAGTACTTC. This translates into CASSERQGGPYEQYF.

Here the CDR3 DNA reads TGCAGTGCTAGTCGGAGAACGAACACTGAAGCTTTCTTT. It encodes CSASRRTNTEAFF. V gene TRBV20-1 combines with J gene TRBJ1-1; no reliable D call. The germline gives CDR1 DFQATT, CDR2 SNEGSKA (reference sequence). The germline V and J ends were trimmed by 3 bases and 1 base, with 9 bases remaining between them. This CDR3 region has 13 residues.

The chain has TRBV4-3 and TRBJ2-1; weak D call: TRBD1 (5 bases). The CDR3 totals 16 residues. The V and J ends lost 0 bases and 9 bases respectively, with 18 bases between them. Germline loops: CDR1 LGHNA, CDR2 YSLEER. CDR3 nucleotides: TGCGCCAGCAGCCAAGATTTATCGAACAGGTTCGGTGAGCAGTTCTTC. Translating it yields CASSQDLSNRFGEQFF.

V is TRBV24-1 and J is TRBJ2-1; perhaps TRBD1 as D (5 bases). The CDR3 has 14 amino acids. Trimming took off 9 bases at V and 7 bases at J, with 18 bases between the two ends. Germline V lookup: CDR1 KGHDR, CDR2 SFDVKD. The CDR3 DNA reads TGTGCCACCCAAGGGATCTGGGGCTATAATGAGCAGTTCTTC. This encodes CATQGIWGYNEQFF.

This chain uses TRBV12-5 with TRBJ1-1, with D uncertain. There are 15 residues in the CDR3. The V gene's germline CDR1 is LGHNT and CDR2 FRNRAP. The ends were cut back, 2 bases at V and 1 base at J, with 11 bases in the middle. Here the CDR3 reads CASGLLRAANTEAFF. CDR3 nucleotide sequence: TGTGCTAGTGGTTTGTTGCGGGCGGCGAACACTGAAGCTTTCTTT. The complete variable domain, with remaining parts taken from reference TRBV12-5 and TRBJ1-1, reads DARVTQTPRHKVTEMGQEVTMRCQPILGHNTVFWYRQTMMQGLELLAYFRNRAPLDDSGMPKDRFSAEMPDATLATLKIQPSEPRDSAVYFCASGLLRAANTEAFFGQGTRLTVV.

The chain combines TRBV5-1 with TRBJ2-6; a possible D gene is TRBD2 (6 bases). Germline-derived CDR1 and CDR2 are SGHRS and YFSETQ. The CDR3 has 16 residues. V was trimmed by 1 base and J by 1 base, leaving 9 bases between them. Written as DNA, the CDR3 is TGCGCCAGCAGCTTGTCGGGGGAGTCTGGGGCCAACGTCCTGACTTTC. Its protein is CASSLSGESGANVLTF.

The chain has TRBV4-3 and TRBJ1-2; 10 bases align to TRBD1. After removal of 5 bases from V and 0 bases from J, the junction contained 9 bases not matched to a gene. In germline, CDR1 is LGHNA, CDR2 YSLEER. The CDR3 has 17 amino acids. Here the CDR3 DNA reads TGCGCCAGCAGCTTACGGACAGGGGGGGTTTCTAACTATGGCTACACCTTC. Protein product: CASSLRTGGVSNYGYTF.

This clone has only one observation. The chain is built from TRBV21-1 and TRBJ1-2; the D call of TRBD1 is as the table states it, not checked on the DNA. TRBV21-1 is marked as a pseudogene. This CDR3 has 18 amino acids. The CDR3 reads CASSKYWGRGPANYGYTF. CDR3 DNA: TGTGCCAGCAGCAAATACTGGGGCAGGGGGCCTGCTAACTATGGCTACACCTTC.